The 18 T cell receptor beta chains below were found in one sample sequenced in a study of shared clonotypes between healthy human individuals. The table came from immunoSEQ multiplex PCR; TCRdb's copy has only in-frame clones and leaves some out. Of around 330,000 clones in the sample, approximately 79% are singletons; the top ten hold approximately 10%. The sequenced material came from memory CD4+ T cells sorted from blood. Subset indicated: CD45RA-negative fraction. These receptors were taken from a young man in good health.

The J gene is TRBJ2-7, the V gene TRBV6-1, with 10 bases fitting TRBD1. V lost 7 bases to trimming and J lost 2 bases; unmatched junction nucleotides: 8. Germline V gene data show CDR1 as MNHNS and CDR2 as SASEGT. The CDR3 has 15 residues. CDR3 in DNA: TGTGCCAGCACGAGAGGGACAGGGGACGCCTACGAGCAGTACTTC. Its translation is CASTRGTGDAYEQYF.

V usage is TRBV2 and J usage is TRBJ2-3, with D perhaps assigned TRBD1 or TRBD2 (5 bases each). V was clipped by 6 bases and J by 8 bases, with 12 bases between them. Germline V gives CDR1 SNHLY, CDR2 FYNNEI. CDR3 size: 12 residues. The CDR3 spells CASRGERGTQYF. The CDR3 DNA reads as TGTGCCAGCAGGGGGGAACGCGGTACGCAGTATTTT.

This clone has a count of ten or more. V and J are TRBV2 and TRBJ1-3; 7 bases map to TRBD1. Germline assignment: CDR1 SNHLY and CDR2 FYNNEI. The CDR3 runs to 14 residues. Germline trimming cut 6 bases from V and 1 base from J; bases unmatched to any gene: 3. CDR3 sequence (DNA): TGTGCCAGCAGGGCGACAGGGTCTGGAAACACCATATATTTT. Protein: CASRATGSGNTIYF.

The rearrangement uses TRBV5-1 and TRBJ2-5, with 8 bases aligning to TRBD1. V shed 7 bases and J 2 bases; nucleotides not matched to a gene: 13. The CDR3 consists of 16 residues. Germline V gene lookup returns CDR1 SGHRS and CDR2 YFSETQ. CDR3 protein: CASGTGTGYPQETQYF. The CDR3 DNA sequence: TGCGCCAGCGGCACCGGGACAGGATATCCTCAAGAGACCCAGTACTTC. The full variable domain, rest sourced from reference TRBV5-1 and TRBJ2-5, is KAGVTQTPRYLIKTRGQQVTLSCSPISGHRSVSWYQQTPGQGLQFLFEYFSETQRNKGNFPGRFSGRQFSNSRSEMNVSTLELGDSALYLCASGTGTGYPQETQYFGPGTRLLVL.

The chain joins TRBV19 to TRBJ2-3; 8 nucleotides align to TRBD2. CDR3 length: 16 amino acids. V trimming: 6 bases; J trimming: 2 bases; junction bases outside the gene matches: 10. Germline values: CDR1 LNHDA, CDR2 SQIVND (reference sequence). The CDR3 DNA follows: TGTGCCAGTAGGGATTACGTAGCGGGAACCACAGATACGCAGTATTTT. As protein: CASRDYVAGTTDTQYF. Variable domain in full (rest from reference TRBV19 and TRBJ2-3): DGGITQSPKYLFRKEGQNVTLSCEQNLNHDAMYWYRQDPGQGLRLIYYSQIVNDFQKGDIAEGYSVSREKKESFPLTVTSAQKNPTAFYLCASRDYVAGTTDTQYFGPGTRLTVL.

This chain links TRBV30 with TRBJ1-1; D may be TRBD1 (5 bases). Germline assignment: CDR1 GTSNPN and CDR2 SVGIG (reference sequence). The CDR3 has 13 amino acids. The germline V and J ends were trimmed by 7 bases and 6 bases, with 18 bases remaining between them. CDR3 protein: CALNPRGGAEAFF. The CDR3 DNA is TGTGCCTTGAACCCCCGCGGGGGAGCTGAAGCTTTCTTT.

This clone was recorded many times. The J gene is TRBJ1-2, the V gene TRBV27; 7 nucleotides line up with TRBD1. The trim removed 8 bases at V and 1 base at J, leaving 7 bases unmatched. This CDR3 has 14 residues. Germline lookup yields CDR1 MNHEY and CDR2 SMNVEV (reference sequence). The CDR3 DNA is TGTGCCAGCGCAGGGACAGCTCATAACTATGGCTACACCTTC. It translates to CASAGTAHNYGYTF.

CDR3 protein: CASSLGQGAYSTEAFF. For the CDR3, the DNA is TGTGCCAGCTCACTAGGACAGGGGGCATATAGCACTGAAGCTTTCTTT. The rearrangement links TRBV18 to TRBJ1-1, with 11 bases matching TRBD1. The CDR3 is 16 residues long. V gave up 4 bases and J gave up 4 bases; unmatched junction bases: 8. Germline CDR1 and CDR2: KGHSH and LQKENI.

This sequence joins TRBV28 and TRBJ2-7; TRBD1 matches at 8 bases. The V gene end was trimmed by 4 bases and the J gene end by 2 bases; junction bases not matched to a gene: 4. Germline V lookup: CDR1 MDHEN, CDR2 SYDVKM. This CDR3 is built from 14 residues. The CDR3 DNA follows: TGTGCCAGCAGTTCTCCAGGGGGCCCCTACGAGCAGTACTTC. Translating it yields CASSSPGGPYEQYF.

The V gene is TRBV28, the J gene TRBJ1-5, with D possibly being TRBD1 (5 bases). The CDR3 loop spans 14 amino acids. The V gene's germline CDR1 is MDHEN and CDR2 SYDVKM. Trimming shortened V by 6 bases and J by 5 bases, and 14 bases separated the two germline ends. This chain's CDR3 is CASRGDQRYQPQHF. As DNA, the CDR3 is TGTGCCAGCAGAGGGGACCAGAGGTATCAGCCCCAGCATTTT.

Sample share makes this clone medium-sized. The V call is TRBV9, the J call TRBJ2-7; TRBD2 matches at 7 bases. The CDR3 is made up of 13 amino acids. V shed 4 bases, J shed 3 bases, and the junction held 4 bases outside the gene matches. The germline CDR1 and CDR2 sequences are SGDLS and YYNGEE. DNA of the CDR3: TGTGCCAGCAGCTTAAGGGACTACTACGAGCAGTACTTC. Its translation is CASSLRDYYEQYF. Drawing the rest from reference TRBV9 and TRBJ2-7, the complete variable domain is DSGVTQTPKHLITATGQRVTLRCSPRSGDLSVYWYQQSLDQGLQFLIQYYNGEERAKGNILERFSAQQFPDLHSELNLSSLELGDSALYFCASSLRDYYEQYFGPGTRLTVT.

This rearrangement joins TRBV5-6 to TRBJ2-6; no firm D call. CDR1 and CDR2 (germline): SGHDT, YYEEEE. Trimming stripped 1 base from V and 3 bases from J, with 14 bases between. This CDR3 contains 17 residues. The CDR3 DNA is TGTGCCAGCAGCTTGTGGTCTATTTCCTTTGGGGCCAACGTCCTGACTTTC. Translation gives CASSLWSISFGANVLTF.

The rearrangement links TRBV7-2 to TRBJ1-5, with TRBD1 as a possible D gene (6 bases). CDR3 length: 15 residues. Trimming took off 2 bases at V and 2 bases at J, with 10 bases between the two ends. CDR1 is SGHTA and CDR2 is FQGNSA in the germline V gene. CDR3 in amino acids: CASSLNRAGNQPQHF. The CDR3 DNA reads TGTGCCAGCAGCTTAAACAGGGCCGGCAATCAGCCCCAGCATTTT.

This clone was observed a handful of times. The rearrangement joins TRBV15 to TRBJ1-5; a weak D match, TRBD1 (5 bases). This CDR3 contains 15 residues. Trimming shortened V by 0 bases and J by 7 bases, and 13 bases separated the two germline ends. Germline V gives CDR1 LNHNV, CDR2 YYDKDF (reference sequence). The CDR3 loop reads CATSRDLAGRQPQHF. CDR3 DNA sequence: TGTGCCACCAGCAGAGATTTGGCAGGGAGGCAGCCCCAGCATTTT.

This clone was seen just once. The chain is built from TRBV11-2 and TRBJ2-1; unclear D gene. V was trimmed by 3 bases and J by 0 bases, leaving 9 bases between them. This CDR3 comprises 15 residues. Germline V CDR1 and CDR2: SGHAT, FQNNGV. The CDR3 DNA reads as TGTGCCAGCAGCTTGGGGTCGAGCTCCTACAATGAGCAGTTCTTC. Its protein is CASSLGSSSYNEQFF.

The rearrangement joins TRBV11-1 to TRBJ2-1; 10 positions match TRBD2. The CDR3 has 15 residues. Unmatched junction bases numbered 6, after V lost 5 bases and J lost 5 bases. The germline gives CDR1 SGHAT, CDR2 FQDESV (reference sequence). This CDR3 reads CASSRTSGPNNEQFF. CDR3 sequence (DNA): TGTGCCAGCAGCCGGACTAGCGGTCCCAACAATGAGCAGTTCTTC.

The V gene is TRBV11-3, the J gene TRBJ2-3; the D gene could be TRBD1 or TRBD2 (6 bases each). Germline CDR1 is SGHNT and CDR2 is YENEEA. The length of the CDR3 is 14 residues. V was trimmed by 4 bases and J by 6 bases, leaving 14 bases between them. CDR3 sequence reads: CASSSNTGRDTQYF. The CDR3 DNA follows: TGTGCCAGCAGCTCTAATACAGGGAGGGATACGCAGTATTTT.

On this clone: The junction departs from the called germline gene at one end, perhaps through a read error. The gene calls are TRBV27 and TRBJ1-1; no clear D. Looked up from germline, CDR1 is MNHEY and CDR2 is SMNVEV (reference sequence). This CDR3 region has 17 residues. In DNA, the CDR3 is TGTGCCAGCAGTATATCCGGCTTCCGGCGAGAGAACACTGAAGCTTTCTTT. This sequence encodes CASSISGFRRENTEAFF.